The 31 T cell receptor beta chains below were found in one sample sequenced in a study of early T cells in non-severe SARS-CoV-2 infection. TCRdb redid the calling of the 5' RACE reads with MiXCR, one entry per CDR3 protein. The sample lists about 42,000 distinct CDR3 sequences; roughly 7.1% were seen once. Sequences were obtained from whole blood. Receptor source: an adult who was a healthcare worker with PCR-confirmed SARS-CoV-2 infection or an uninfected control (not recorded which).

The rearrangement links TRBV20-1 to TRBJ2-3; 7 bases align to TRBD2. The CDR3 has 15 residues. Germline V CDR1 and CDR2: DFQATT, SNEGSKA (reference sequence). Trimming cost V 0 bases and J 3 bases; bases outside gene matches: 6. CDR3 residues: CSARDPAGMTDTQYF. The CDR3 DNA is TGCAGTGCTAGAGACCCAGCGGGAATGACAGATACGCAGTATTTT.

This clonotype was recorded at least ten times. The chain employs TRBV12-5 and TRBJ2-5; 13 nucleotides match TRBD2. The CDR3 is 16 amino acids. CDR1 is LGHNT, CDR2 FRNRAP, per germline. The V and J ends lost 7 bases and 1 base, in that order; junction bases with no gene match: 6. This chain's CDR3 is CASAPGLAGVQETQYF. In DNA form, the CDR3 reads TGTGCTAGTGCCCCCGGACTAGCGGGGGTCCAAGAGACCCAGTACTTC.

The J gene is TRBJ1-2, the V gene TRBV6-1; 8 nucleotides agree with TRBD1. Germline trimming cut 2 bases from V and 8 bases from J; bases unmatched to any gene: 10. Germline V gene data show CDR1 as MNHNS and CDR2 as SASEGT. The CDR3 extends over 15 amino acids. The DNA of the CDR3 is TGTGCCAGCAGTGAAACAGGGGGAGCCTCGGAGGGCTACACCTTC. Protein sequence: CASSETGGASEGYTF.

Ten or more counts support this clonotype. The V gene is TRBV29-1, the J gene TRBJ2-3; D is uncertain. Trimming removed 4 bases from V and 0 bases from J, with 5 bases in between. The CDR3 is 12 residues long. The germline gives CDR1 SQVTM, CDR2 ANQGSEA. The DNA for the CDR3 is TGCAGCGTTGGGGCTAGCACAGATACGCAGTATTTT. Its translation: CSVGASTDTQYF.

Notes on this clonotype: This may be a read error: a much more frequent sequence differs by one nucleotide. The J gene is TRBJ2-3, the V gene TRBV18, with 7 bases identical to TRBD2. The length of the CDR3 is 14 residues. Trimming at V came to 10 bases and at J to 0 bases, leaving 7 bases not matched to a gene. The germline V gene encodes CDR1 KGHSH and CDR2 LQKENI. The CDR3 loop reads CATFLGGSTDTQYF. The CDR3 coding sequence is TGTGCCACTTTCCTCGGGGGGAGCACAGATACGCAGTATTTT.

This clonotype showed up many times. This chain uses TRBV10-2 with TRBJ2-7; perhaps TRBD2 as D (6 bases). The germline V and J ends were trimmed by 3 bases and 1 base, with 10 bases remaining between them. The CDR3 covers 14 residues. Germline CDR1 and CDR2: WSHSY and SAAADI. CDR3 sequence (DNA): TGCGCCAGCAGTGATACGGGGGTTTCCTACGAGCAGTACTTC. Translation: CASSDTGVSYEQYF.

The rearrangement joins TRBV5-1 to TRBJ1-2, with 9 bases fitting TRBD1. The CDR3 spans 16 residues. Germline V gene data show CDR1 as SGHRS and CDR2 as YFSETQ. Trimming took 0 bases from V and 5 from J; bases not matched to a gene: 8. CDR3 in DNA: TGCGCCAGCAGCTTGGCAGGGACAGGGACAGTTTATGGCTACACCTTC. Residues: CASSLAGTGTVYGYTF.

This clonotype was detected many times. CDR3 in DNA: TGTGCCAGCTCACCCCCCGGTCTAGCTGTGCAAGAGACCCAGTACTTC. Translating gives CASSPPGLAVQETQYF. The chain employs TRBV18 and TRBJ2-5; D perhaps matches TRBD2 (5 bases). Germline CDR1 reads KGHSH; CDR2 reads LQKENI. The ends were cut back, 3 bases at V and 2 bases at J, with 16 bases in the middle. The CDR3 runs to 16 residues.

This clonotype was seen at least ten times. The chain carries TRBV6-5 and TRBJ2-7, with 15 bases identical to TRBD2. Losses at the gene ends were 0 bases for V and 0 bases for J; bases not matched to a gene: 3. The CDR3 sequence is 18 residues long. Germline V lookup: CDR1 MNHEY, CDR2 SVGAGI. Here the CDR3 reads CASSYSGLAGGRSYEQYF. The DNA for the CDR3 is TGTGCCAGCAGTTACTCGGGACTAGCGGGGGGCCGCTCCTACGAGCAGTACTTC.

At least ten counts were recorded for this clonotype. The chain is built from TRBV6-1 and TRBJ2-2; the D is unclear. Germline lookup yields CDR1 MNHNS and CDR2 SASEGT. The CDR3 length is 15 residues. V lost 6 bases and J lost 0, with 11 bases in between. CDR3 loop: CASRKGQTNTGELFF. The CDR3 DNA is TGTGCCAGCAGAAAGGGCCAGACGAACACCGGGGAGCTGTTTTTT.

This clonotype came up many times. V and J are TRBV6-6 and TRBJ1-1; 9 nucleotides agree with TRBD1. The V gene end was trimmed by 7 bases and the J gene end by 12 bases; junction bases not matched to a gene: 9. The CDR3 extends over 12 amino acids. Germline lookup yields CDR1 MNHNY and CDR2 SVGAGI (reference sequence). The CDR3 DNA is TGTGCCAGCACCAGGGGGGACAGGGCAACTTTCTTT. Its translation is CASTRGDRATFF.

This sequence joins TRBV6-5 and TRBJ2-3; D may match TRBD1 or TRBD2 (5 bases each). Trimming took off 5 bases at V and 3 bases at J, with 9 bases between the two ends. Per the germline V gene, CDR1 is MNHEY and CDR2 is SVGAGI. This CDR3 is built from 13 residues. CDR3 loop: CASSRGRTDTQYF. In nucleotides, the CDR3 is TGTGCCAGCAGTCGGGGACGAACAGATACGCAGTATTTT.

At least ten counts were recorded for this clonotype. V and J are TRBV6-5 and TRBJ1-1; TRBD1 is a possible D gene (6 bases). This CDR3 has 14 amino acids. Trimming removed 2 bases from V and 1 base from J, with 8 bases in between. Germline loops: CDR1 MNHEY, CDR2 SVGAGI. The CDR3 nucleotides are TGTGCCAGCAGTTACGGGGGCCCGAACACTGAAGCTTTCTTT. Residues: CASSYGGPNTEAFF.

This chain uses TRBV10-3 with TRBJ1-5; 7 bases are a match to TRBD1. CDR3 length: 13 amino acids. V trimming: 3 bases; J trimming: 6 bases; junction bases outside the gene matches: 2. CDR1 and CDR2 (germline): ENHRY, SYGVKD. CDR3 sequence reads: CAISDQGGQPQHF. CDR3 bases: TGTGCCATCAGTGATCAGGGGGGTCAGCCCCAGCATTTT.

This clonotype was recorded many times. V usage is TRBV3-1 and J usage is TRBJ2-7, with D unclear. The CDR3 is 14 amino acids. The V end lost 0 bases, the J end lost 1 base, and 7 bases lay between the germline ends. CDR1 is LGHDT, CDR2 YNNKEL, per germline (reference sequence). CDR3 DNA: TGTGCCAGCAGCCAAGATGCTGTATCCTACGAGCAGTACTTC. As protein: CASSQDAVSYEQYF.

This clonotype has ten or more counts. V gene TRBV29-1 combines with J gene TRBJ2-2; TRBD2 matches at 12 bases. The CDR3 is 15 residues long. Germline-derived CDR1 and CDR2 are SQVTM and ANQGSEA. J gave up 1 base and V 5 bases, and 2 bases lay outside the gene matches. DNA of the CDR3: TGCAGCGTTCCGACTAGCGGGGGGAACACCGGGGAGCTGTTTTTT. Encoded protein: CSVPTSGGNTGELFF.

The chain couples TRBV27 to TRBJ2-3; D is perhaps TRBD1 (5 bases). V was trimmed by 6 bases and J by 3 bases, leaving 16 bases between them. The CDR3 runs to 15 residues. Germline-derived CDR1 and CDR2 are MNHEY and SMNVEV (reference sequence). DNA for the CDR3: TGTGCCAGCAGCCCCAAGGGGCTAGGAACAGATACGCAGTATTTT. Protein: CASSPKGLGTDTQYF.

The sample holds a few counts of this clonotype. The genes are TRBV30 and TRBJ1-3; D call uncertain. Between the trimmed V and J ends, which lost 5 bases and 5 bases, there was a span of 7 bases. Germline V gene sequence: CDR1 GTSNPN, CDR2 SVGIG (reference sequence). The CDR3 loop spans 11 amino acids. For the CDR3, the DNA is TGTGCCTGGGGGGATCGAAACACCATATATTTT. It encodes CAWGDRNTIYF.

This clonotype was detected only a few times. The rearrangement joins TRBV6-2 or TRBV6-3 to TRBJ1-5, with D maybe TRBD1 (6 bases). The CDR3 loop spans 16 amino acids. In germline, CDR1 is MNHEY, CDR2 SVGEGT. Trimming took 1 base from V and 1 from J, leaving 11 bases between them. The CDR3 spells CASSYWGRGSNQPQHF. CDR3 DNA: TGTGCCAGCAGTTACTGGGGGCGCGGGAGCAATCAGCCCCAGCATTTT.

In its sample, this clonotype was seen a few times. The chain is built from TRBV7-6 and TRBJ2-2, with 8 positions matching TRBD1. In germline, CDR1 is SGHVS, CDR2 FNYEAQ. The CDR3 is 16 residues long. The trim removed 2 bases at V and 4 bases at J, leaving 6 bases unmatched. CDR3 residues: CASSLKTGESTGELFF. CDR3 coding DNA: TGTGCCAGCAGCTTAAAGACAGGGGAAAGCACCGGGGAGCTGTTTTTT.

CDR3 nucleotide sequence: TGTGCCAGCAGCTTCGTCAGGGGGGCAGATACGCAGTATTTT. Translation: CASSFVRGADTQYF. V and J are TRBV5-6 and TRBJ2-3, with D perhaps TRBD1 (7 bases). Germline V lookup: CDR1 SGHDT, CDR2 YYEEEE. Trimming pared 2 bases from V and 4 bases from J, leaving 11 bases between. This CDR3 has 14 amino acids.

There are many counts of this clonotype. The CDR3 DNA reads TGTGCCAGCAGCTTAGCCACCTTGGTGGAGACCCAGTACTTC. Amino acids: CASSLATLVETQYF. The V and J genes are TRBV7-8 and TRBJ2-5; D call uncertain. V lost 0 bases, J lost 5 bases, and 10 bases lay in between. CDR1 is SGHVS and CDR2 is FQNEAQ in the germline V gene. CDR3 size: 14 residues.

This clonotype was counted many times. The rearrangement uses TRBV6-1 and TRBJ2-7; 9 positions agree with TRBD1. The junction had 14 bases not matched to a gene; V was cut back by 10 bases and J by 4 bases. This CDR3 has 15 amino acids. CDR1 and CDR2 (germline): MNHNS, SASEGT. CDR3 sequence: CATKPGRDRAYEQYF. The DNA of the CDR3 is TGTGCCACCAAGCCTGGCCGGGACAGGGCGTACGAGCAGTACTTC.

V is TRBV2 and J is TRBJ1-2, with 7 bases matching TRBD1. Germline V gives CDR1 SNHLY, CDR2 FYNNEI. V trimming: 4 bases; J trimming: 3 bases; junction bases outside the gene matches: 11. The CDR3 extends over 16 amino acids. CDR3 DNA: TGTGCCAGCAGTGTGGGACAGAAAATTGGAGACTATGGCTACACCTTC. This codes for CASSVGQKIGDYGYTF.

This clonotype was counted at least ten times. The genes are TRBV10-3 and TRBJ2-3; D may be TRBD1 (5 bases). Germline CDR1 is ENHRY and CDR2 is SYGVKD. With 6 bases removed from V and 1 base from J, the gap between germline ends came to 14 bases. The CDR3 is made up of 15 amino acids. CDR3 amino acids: CAISAGNFGTDTQYF. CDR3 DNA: TGTGCCATCAGCGCAGGGAATTTCGGCACAGATACGCAGTATTTT.

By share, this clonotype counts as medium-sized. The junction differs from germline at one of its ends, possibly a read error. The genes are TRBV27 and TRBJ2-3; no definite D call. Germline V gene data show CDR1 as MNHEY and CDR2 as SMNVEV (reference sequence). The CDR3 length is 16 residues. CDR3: CASSSRPLSGTDTQYF. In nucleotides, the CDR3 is TGTGCCAGCAGTTCACGACCGTTATCGGGCACAGATACACAGTATTTT.

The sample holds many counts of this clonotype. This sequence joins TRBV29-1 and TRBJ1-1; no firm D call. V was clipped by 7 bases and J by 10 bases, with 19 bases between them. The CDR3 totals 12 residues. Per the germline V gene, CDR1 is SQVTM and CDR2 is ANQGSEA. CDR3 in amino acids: CSARYIGWGAFF. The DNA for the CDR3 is TGCAGCGCCCGTTACATCGGCTGGGGAGCTTTCTTT.

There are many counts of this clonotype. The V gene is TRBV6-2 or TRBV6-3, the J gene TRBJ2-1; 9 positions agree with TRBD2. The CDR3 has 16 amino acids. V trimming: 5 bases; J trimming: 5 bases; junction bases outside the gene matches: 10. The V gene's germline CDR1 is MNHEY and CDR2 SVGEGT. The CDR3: CASSQKAGGVDNEQFF. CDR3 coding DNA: TGTGCCAGCAGTCAAAAAGCGGGGGGCGTCGACAATGAGCAGTTCTTC.

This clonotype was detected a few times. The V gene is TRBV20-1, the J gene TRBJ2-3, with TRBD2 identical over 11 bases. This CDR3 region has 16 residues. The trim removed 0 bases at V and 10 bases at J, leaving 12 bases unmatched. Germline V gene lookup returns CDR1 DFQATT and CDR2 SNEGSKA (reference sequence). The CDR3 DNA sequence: TGCAGTGCTAGAGATCGTGCTAGCGGGGGGCTAATACCGCAGTATTTT. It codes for CSARDRASGGLIPQYF.

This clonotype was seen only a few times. The CDR3 here is CASSLDSYEQYF. CDR3 bases: TGTGCCAGCAGCTTAGATTCCTACGAGCAGTACTTC. The gene calls are TRBV11-1 and TRBJ2-7; D gene uncertain. The V end was cut by 1 base, the J end by 1 base, with 2 bases between. CDR1 is SGHAT and CDR2 is FQDESV in the germline V gene (reference sequence). The CDR3 is 12 residues long.

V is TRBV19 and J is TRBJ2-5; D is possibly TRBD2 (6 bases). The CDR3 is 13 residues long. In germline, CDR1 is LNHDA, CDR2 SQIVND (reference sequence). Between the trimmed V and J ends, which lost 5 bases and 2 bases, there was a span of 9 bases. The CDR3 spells CASSSGVQETQYF. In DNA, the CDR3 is TGTGCCAGTAGTTCGGGGGTACAAGAGACCCAGTACTTC. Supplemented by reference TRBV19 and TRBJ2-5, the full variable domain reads DGGITQSPKYLFRKEGQNVTLSCEQNLNHDAMYWYRQDPGQGLRLIYYSQIVNDFQKGDIAEGYSVSREKKESFPLTVTSAQKNPTAFYLCASSSGVQETQYFGPGTRLLVL.